Listed below are T cell receptor beta chains from one sample, sequenced in a study of CD8 T cells in ankylosing spondylitis. TCRdb fed the 5' RACE reads into MiXCR, producing one record per CDR3 protein. This sample has just under 350,000 distinct CDR3 sequences, with about 15% found just once. The sample taken for sequencing was blood, either unsorted or a sorted T cell fraction (not recorded which). The receptors were gathered from a male donor with ankylosing spondylitis or in good health (not recorded which). CDR3s leave out the opening cysteine and the closing phenylalanine or tryptophan.

V,CDR3
TRBV20-1,SASGGRETQY
TRBV30,AWRPRGLNTEAF
TRBV6-1,ASRSSGGRGAMFTQY
TRBV6-5,AIPQGNQPQH
TRBV12-3/TRBV12-4,ASSLSGNTGELF
TRBV5-1,ASSSVLNSYNEQF
TRBV20-1,SASATSGAQETQY
TRBV4-2,ASSHLSGNYGYT
TRBV10-2,ASSKGRETQY
TRBV20-1,SARDGDRWQNRGATDTQY
TRBV10-3,AISERGGRGNNEQF
TRBV20-1,SARVITLGGAQY
TRBV7-2,ASSYRGRLAGYNEQF
TRBV29-1,SVEGLADTQY
TRBV10-2,ASSVDGHSGNTIY
TRBV5-1,ASSLETTSTGELF
TRBV27,ASSFTASGSSPLH